This TCR beta chain was obtained from a study of shared clonotypes between healthy human individuals. Generated by immunoSEQ multiplex PCR, the TCRdb table keeps only in-frame clones and is missing some. This sample carries 2 million to 3 million clones, 93% of them seen once, and the ten largest clones take around 0.4%. Sequenced material: naive CD4+ T cells from PBMCs. This sample's subset: CD45RA+ positively selected. This receptor was taken from a man aged 18 to 29 in good health. Some clones in this sample may be carry-over from other donors' samples.

CDR3 region: CATSRDRAQYGYTF. As DNA, the CDR3 is TGTGCCACCAGCAGAGATAGGGCTCAGTATGGCTACACCTTC. The chain employs TRBV15 and TRBJ1-2, with no clear D. The CDR3 totals 14 residues. Germline values: CDR1 LNHNV, CDR2 YYDKDF (reference sequence). Trimming removed 0 bases from V and 5 bases from J, with 10 bases in between.